This TCR beta chain was documented in a study of cytomegalovirus exposure and HLA in healthy donors. 60 Vbeta and 13 Jbeta primers were used in PCR. Generated by immunoSEQ multiplex PCR, the TCRdb table keeps only in-frame clones and is missing some. Found here are approximately 92,000 clones; the top ten clones hold about 3.4%. Trimming at V came to 2 bases and at J to 4 bases, leaving 7 bases not matched to a gene. The germline V gene encodes CDR1 MNHNS and CDR2 SASEGT. The CDR3 has 15 residues. The specimen sequenced was PBMCs. This clonotype was obtained from a woman aged 25 to 45 in good health and CMV-seronegative. The chain links TRBV6-1 to TRBJ1-2; 7 nucleotides agree with TRBD1. The DNA for the CDR3 is TGTGCCAGCAGTGAAACTCTAGGGACAGCCTATGGCTACACCTTC. Residues: CASSETLGTAYGYTF.